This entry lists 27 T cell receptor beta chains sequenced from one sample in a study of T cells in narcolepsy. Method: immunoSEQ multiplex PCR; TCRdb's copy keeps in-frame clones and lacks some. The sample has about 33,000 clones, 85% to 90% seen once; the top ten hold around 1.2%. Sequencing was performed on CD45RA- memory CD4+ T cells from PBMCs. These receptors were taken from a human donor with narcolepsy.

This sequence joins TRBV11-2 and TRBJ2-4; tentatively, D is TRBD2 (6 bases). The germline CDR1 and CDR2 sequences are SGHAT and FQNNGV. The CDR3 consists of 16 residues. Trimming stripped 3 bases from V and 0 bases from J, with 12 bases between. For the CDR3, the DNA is TGTGCCAGCAGCTTCCCTGGGGGGTTAGCCAAAAACATTCAGTACTTC. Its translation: CASSFPGGLAKNIQYF.

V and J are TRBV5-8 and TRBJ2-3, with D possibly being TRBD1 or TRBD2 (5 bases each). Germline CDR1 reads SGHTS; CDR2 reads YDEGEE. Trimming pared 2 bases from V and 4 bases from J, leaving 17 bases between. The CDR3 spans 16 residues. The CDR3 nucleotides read TGTGCCAGCAGCTTAGGAGTGGGGCAGGAGGCAGATACGCAGTATTTT. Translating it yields CASSLGVGQEADTQYF.

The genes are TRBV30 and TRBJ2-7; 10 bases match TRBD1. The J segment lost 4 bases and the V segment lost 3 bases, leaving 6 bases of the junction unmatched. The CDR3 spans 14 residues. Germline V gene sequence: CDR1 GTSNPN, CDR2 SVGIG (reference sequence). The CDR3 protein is CAWRPTGGIYEQYF. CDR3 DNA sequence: TGTGCCTGGAGACCGACAGGGGGCATTTACGAGCAGTACTTC.

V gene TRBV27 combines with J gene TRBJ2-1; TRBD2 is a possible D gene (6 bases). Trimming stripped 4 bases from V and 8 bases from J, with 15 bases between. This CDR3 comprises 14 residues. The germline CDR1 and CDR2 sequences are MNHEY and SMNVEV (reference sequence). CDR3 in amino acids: CASSSAGTGDEQFF. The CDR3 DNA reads TGTGCCAGCAGTTCCGCCGGGACTGGGGATGAGCAGTTCTTC.

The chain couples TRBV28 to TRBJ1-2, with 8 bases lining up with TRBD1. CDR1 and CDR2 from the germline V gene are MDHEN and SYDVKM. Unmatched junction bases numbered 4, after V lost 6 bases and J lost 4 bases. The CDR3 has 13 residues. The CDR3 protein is CASRPGGPYGYTF. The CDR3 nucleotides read TGTGCCAGCAGACCAGGGGGCCCCTATGGCTACACCTTC.

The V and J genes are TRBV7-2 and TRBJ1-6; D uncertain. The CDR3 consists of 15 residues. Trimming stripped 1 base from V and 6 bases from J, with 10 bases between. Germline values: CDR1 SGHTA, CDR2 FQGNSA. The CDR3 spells CASSLGQAFNSPLHF. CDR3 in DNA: TGTGCCAGCAGCTTAGGGCAGGCCTTTAATTCACCCCTCCACTTT.

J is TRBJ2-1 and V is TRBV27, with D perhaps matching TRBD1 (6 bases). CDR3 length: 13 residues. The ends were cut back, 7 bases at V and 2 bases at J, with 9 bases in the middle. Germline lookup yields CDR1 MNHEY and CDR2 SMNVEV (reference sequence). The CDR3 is CASKRTAYNEQFF. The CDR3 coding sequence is TGTGCCAGCAAGCGGACAGCCTACAATGAGCAGTTCTTC.

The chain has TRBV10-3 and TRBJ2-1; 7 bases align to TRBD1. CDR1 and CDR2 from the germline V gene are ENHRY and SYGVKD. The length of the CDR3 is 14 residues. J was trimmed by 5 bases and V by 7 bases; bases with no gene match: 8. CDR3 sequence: CAITPGTVNNEQFF. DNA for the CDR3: TGTGCCATCACCCCCGGGACAGTCAACAATGAGCAGTTCTTC.

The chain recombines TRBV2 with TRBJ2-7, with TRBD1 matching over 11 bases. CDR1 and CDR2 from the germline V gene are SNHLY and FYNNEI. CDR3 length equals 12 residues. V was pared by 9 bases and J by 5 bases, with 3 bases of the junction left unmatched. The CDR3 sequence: CARGQGAHEQYF. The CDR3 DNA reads TGTGCCAGAGGACAGGGGGCCCACGAGCAGTACTTC.

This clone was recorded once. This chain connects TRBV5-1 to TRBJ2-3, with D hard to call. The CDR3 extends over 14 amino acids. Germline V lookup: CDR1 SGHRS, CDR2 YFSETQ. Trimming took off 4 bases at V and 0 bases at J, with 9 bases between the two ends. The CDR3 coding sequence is TGCGCCAGCAGCCTAGGTGACAGCACAGATACGCAGTATTTT. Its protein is CASSLGDSTDTQYF.

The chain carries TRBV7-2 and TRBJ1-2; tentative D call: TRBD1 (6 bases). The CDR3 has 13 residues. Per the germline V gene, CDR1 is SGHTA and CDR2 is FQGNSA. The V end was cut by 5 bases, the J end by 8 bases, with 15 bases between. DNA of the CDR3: TGTGCCAGCAGCCCACGAGGGGGGTGGGGCTACACCTTC. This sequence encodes CASSPRGGWGYTF. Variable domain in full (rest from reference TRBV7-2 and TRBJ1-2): GAGVSQSPSNKVTEKGKDVELRCDPISGHTALYWYRQSLGQGLEFLIYFQGNSAPDKSGLPSDRFSAERTGGSVSTLTIQRTQQEDSAVYLCASSPRGGWGYTFGSGTRLTVV.

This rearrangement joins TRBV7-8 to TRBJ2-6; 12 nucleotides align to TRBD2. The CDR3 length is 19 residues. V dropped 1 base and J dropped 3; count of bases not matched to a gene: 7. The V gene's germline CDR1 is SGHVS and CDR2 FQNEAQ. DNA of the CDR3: TGTGCCAGCAGCTTAGGAAGACTAGCGGGAGTAAGTGGGGCCAACGTCCTGACTTTC. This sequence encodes CASSLGRLAGVSGANVLTF.

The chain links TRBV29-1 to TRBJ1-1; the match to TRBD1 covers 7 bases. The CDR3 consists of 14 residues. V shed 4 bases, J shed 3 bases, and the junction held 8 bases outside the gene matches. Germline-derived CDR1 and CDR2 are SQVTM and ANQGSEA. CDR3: CSVAVGGLDTEAFF. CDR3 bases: TGCAGCGTTGCGGTAGGGGGCCTGGACACTGAAGCTTTCTTT.

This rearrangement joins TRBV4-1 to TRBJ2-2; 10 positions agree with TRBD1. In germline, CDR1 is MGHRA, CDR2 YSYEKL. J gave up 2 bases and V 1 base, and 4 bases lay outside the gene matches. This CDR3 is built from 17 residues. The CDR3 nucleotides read TGCGCCAGCAGCCAAGCGGAGACAGGGGGCAACACCGGGGAGCTGTTTTTT. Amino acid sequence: CASSQAETGGNTGELFF.

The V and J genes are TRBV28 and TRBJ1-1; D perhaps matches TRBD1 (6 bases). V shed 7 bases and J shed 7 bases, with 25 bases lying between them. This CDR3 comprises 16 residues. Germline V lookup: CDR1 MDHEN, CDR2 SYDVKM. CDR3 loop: CASTSTLWAGVIEAFF. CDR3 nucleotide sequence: TGTGCCAGCACCTCAACCCTCTGGGCAGGGGTGATTGAAGCTTTCTTT.

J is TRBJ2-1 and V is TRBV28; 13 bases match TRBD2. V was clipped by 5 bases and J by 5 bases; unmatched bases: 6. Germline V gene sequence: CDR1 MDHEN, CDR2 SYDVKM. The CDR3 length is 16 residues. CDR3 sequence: CASSPPGLAGHNEQFF. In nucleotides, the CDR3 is TGTGCCAGCAGTCCTCCGGGACTAGCGGGACACAATGAGCAGTTCTTC. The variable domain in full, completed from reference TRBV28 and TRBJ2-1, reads DVKVTQSSRYLVKRTGEKVFLECVQDMDHENMFWYRQDPGLGLRLIYFSYDVKMKEKGDIPEGYSVSREKKERFSLILESASTNQTSMYLCASSPPGLAGHNEQFFGPGTRLTVL.

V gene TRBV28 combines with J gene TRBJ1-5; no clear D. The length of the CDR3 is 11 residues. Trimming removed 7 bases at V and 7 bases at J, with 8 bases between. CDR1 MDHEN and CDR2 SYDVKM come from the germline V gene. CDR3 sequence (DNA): TGTGCCAGCACGGGTGGGCAGCCCCAGCATTTT. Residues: CASTGGQPQHF.

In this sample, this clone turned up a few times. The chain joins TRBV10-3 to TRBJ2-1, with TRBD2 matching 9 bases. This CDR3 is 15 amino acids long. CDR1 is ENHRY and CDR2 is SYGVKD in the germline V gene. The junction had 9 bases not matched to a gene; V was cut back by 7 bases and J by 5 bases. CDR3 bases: TGTGCCATCACAGGAGCGGGAGGTGGGCACAATGAGCAGTTCTTC. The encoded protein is CAITGAGGGHNEQFF.

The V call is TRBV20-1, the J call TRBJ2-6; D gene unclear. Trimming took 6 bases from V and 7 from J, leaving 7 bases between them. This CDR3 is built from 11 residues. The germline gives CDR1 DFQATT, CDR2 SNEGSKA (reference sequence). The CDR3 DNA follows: TGCAGTGCCACCCGAGCCAACGTCCTGACTTTC. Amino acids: CSATRANVLTF.

The CDR3 bases are TGTGCCAGCAGTGAAGTGGGACAGGGGGGGAACACTGAAGCTTTCTTT. Amino acid sequence: CASSEVGQGGNTEAFF. J is TRBJ1-1 and V is TRBV2, with 11 bases fitting TRBD1. V was pared by 1 base and J by 1 base, with 2 bases of the junction left unmatched. This CDR3 spans 16 amino acids. From germline, CDR1 is SNHLY and CDR2 FYNNEI.

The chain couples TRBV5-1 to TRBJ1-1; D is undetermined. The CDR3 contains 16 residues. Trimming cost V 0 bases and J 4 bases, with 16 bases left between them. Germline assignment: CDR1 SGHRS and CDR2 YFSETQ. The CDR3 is CASSLDTSRGGTEAFF. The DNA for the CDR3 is TGCGCCAGCAGCTTGGACACATCGCGGGGAGGCACTGAAGCTTTCTTT.

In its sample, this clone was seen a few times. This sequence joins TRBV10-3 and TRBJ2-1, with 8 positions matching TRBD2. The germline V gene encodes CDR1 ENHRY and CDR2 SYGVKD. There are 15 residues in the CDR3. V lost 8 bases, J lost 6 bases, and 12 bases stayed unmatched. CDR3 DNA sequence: TGTGCCATCGGAAACGGTGGTAGCGGGGCCAATGAGCAGTTCTTC. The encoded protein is CAIGNGGSGANEQFF.

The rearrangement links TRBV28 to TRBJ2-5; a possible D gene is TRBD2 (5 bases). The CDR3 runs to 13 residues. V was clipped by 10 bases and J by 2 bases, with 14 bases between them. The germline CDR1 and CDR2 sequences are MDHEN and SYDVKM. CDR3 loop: CATHLDYQETQYF. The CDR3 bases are TGTGCCACCCACCTTGACTATCAAGAGACCCAGTACTTC.

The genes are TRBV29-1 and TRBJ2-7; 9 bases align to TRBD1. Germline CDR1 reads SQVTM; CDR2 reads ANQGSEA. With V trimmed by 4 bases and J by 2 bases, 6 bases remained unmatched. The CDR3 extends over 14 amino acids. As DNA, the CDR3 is TGCAGCGTTGGGTGGGGGACAGGGACCTACGAGCAGTACTTC. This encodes CSVGWGTGTYEQYF.

CDR3 in DNA: TGTGCCAGCAGCGTAGGGAGCCAGGCGAACACTGAAGCTTTCTTT. As protein: CASSVGSQANTEAFF. The chain is built from TRBV9 and TRBJ1-1; no definite D call. Germline V gene lookup returns CDR1 SGDLS and CDR2 YYNGEE. CDR3 length: 15 residues. Trimming removed 0 bases at V and 1 base at J, with 10 bases between.

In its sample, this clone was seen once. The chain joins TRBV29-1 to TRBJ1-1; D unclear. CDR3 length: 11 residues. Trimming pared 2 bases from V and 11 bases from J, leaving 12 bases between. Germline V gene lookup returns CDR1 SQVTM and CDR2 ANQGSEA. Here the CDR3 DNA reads TGCAGCGTTGAACGAGGGTCGGGGGCTTTCTTT. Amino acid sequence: CSVERGSGAFF. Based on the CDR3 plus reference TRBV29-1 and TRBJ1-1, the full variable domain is SAVISQKPSRDICQRGTSLTIQCQVDSQVTMMFWYRQQPGQSLTLIATANQGSEATYESGFVIDKFPISRPNLTFSTLTVSNMSPEDSSIYLCSVERGSGAFFGQGTRLTVV.

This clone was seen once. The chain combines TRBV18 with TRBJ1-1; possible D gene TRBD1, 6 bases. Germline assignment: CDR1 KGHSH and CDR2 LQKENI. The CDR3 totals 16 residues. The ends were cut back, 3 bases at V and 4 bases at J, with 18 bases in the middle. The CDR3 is CASSPGQGKGITEAFF. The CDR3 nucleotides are TGTGCCAGCTCACCGGGGCAGGGGAAAGGGATCACTGAAGCTTTCTTT. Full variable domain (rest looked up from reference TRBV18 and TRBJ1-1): NAGVMQNPRHLVRRRGQEARLRCSPMKGHSHVYWYRQLPEEGLKFMVYLQKENIIDESGMPKERFSAEFPKEGPSILRIQQVVRGDSAAYFCASSPGQGKGITEAFFGQGTRLTVV.